The TCR beta chain under discussion was sequenced for a study of T cell responses to AZD1222 COVID-19 vaccine (dated by TCRdb to the early 2020s). Broadly, across the study: TCR sequencing was performed for more than 230 trial participants, of whom around 200 were given two doses of AZD1222 and approximately 26 were given two doses of MenACWY control vaccine. Trial participants were enrolled by age into subgroups of 18-55, 56-69 and 70-plus years, and roughly 150, 30 and 60 TCR-sequenced participants, respectively, were included in these subgroups. Overall results and qualifications from the work: Conclusions about previously exposed vaccinees are limited because only five to seven AZD1222 recipients were SARS-CoV-2 seropositive at baseline. Most participants were white British and females outnumbered males, and the authors suggested that clonal diversity may have been underestimated. Spike-specific TCR breadth and depth rose significantly after two AZD1222 doses compared with day 0 and with MenACWY recipients. Epitopes outside the regions mutated in the B.1.351 and B.1.1.7 variants were reportedly recognized by nearly half of the unique spike-specific TCRs. In the small 56-69-year group, the increase in depth fell short of significance, most likely because of low power. The whole spike protein was spanned by vaccine-associated CD4 TCRs, and dominant responses were seen in regions 160-218 and 743-854. Because no day 14 peak-response samples were available, repertoires were characterized only after the peak T cell response.

The time point label, read with the paper, signifies: about 28 days (+/-7) after the second vaccine dose. AZD1222 recipients whose second dose came at about 4 weeks and those whose second dose came at about 12 weeks were combined into one group, since spike-specific TCR depth and breadth did not differ between the two schedules. The vaccinee samples were drawn from two UK trials, COV001 and COV002, one of which was a single-blind randomized controlled phase 2/3 trial testing AZD1222 (ChAdOx1 nCoV-19) in healthy adults. For TCRbeta chain sequencing, PBMC samples were collected from trial participants at day 0 and at day 28 after the second dose. A remark on this clone: Its antigen is still unknown. No clone much larger than this one lies a single base away; base qualities are absent.

The CDR3 regions of human TCRbeta chains were analyzed by immunosequencing. As for how the authors treated the data: TCRs in the repertoires were matched against a reference library of SARS-CoV-2-specific TCRs that had been generated with the MIRA antigen-specificity platform. Breadth was defined as the fraction of unique TCRs that were SARS-CoV-2-associated, and depth was defined as the fraction of total T cells that were SARS-CoV-2-associated. Using the MIRA data, every spike-specific TCR was mapped to the spike region that the TCR reacted to and assigned to either a CD4 or a CD8 class. Log10-transformed breadth and depth values were compared by one-way ANOVA with Sidak's multiple comparisons tests. TCRdb took this table from immuneACCESS and kept in-frame rearrangements with V and J called. Such tables lack part of the clones; where checked against another copy, unresolved V genes explain under half of the gap, and the rest is unexplained. The V and J calls and clone size were taken over from that table, and D and trimming were inferred from the DNA. In this sample the table shows 150,000 or so clones, 90% of which occur a single time. The ten largest clones take up approximately 1.4% of the sample.

The cysteine opens and the phenylalanine closes a CDR3 of 18 amino acids. Solely the CDR3 DNA is kept, with 54 bases framed from the first base. The germline V and J ends show losses of 3 bases and 0 bases respectively, and no gene match explains 9 bases of the junction. Via the germline V gene, CDR1 is MGHDK and CDR2 SYGVNS. The receptor was isolated from an adult who received the AZD1222 COVID-19 vaccine. The sample in question was peripheral blood, obtained 28 days after the second AZD1222 dose. This chain joins TRBV25-1 to TRBJ2-3, with TRBD2 matching 10 junction bases. DNA sequence: TGTGCCAGCAGTGACCTTAGCGGGGGGTTCCGAAGCACAGATACGCAGTATTTT. This yields the protein CASSDLSGGFRSTDTQYF.